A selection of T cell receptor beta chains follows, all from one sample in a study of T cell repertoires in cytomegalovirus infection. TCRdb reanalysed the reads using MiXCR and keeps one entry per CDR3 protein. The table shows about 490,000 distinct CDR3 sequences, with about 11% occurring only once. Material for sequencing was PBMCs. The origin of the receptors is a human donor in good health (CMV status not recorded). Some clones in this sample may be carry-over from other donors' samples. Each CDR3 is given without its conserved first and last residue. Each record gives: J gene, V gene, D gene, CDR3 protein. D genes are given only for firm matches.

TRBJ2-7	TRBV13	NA	ASALSGLSSYEQY
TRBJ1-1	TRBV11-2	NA	ASSFLGGGTEAF
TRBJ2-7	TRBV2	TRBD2	ASSESGVSGGAYEQY
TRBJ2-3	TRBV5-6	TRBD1	ASSQGAYTDTQY
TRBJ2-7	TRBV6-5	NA	ASSTRGRNPYEQY
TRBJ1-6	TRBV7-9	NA	ASSLASDSPLH
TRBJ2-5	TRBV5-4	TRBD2	ASSLGGSDETQY
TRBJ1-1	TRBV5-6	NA	ASSLGGQRIDTEAF
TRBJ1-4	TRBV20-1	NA	SAGSGPSNEKLF
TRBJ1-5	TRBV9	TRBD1	ASSRGTGAGQPQH